The 20 T cell receptor beta chains listed next were all sequenced from one sample in a study of T cells in localized non-small cell lung cancer. TCRdb keeps only in-frame clones here, not all; method: immunoSEQ multiplex PCR. The sample records tens of thousands of clones, 86% being singletons. Sequencing used peripheral blood, obtained before any cancer treatment. The receptors originated from a male donor older than 55 with stage III squamous cell lung carcinoma.

The chain uses TRBV29-1 and TRBJ2-3; D remains unclear. V gave up 3 bases and J gave up 6 bases, with 16 bases separating them. This CDR3 region has 14 residues. Germline lookup yields CDR1 SQVTM and CDR2 ANQGSEA. The chain's CDR3 is CSVERSPERDTQYF. The CDR3 region has the DNA TGCAGCGTTGAGAGGTCCCCTGAGAGGGATACGCAGTATTTT.

This clone occurred once. The J gene is TRBJ2-7, the V gene TRBV5-1; D may be TRBD2 (6 bases). This CDR3 has 17 amino acids. The ends were cut back, 1 base at V and 0 bases at J, with 17 bases in the middle. CDR1 and CDR2 from the germline V gene are SGHRS and YFSETQ. The chain's CDR3 is CASSLRLENRPSYEQYF. CDR3 in DNA: TGCGCCAGCAGCTTGCGACTAGAAAACCGGCCCTCCTACGAGCAGTACTTC.

The genes are TRBV27 and TRBJ2-1, with D tentatively TRBD1 or TRBD2 (5 bases each). V was pared by 0 bases and J by 7 bases, with 10 bases between. This CDR3 region has 14 residues. CDR1 is MNHEY, CDR2 SMNVEV, per germline (reference sequence). CDR3 in DNA: TGTGCCAGCAGTTTATCGCTCGGGGCTAATGAGCAGTTCTTC. Its translation is CASSLSLGANEQFF.

The gene calls are TRBV2 and TRBJ2-5; 7 nucleotides line up with TRBD1. The CDR3 is 15 amino acids. V trimming: 7 bases; J trimming: 1 base; junction bases outside the gene matches: 9. CDR1 is SNHLY and CDR2 is FYNNEI in the germline V gene. In DNA form, the CDR3 reads TGTGCCAGCACTGGCCAGGGGGTCCCCCAAGAGACCCAGTACTTC. The encoded protein is CASTGQGVPQETQYF.

DNA for the CDR3: TGTGCCTGGAGTGAGCGAGATACGCAGTATTTT. Translating gives CAWSERDTQYF. V usage is TRBV30 and J usage is TRBJ2-3, with D hard to call. The CDR3 is 11 amino acids. Trimming took off 1 base at V and 5 bases at J, with 4 bases between the two ends. Germline CDR1 and CDR2: GTSNPN and SVGIG (reference sequence).

The V and J genes are TRBV5-8 and TRBJ1-4, with D maybe TRBD1 (6 bases). The V end lost 1 base, the J end lost 7 bases, and 17 bases lay between the germline ends. The CDR3 consists of 16 residues. The V gene's germline CDR1 is SGHTS and CDR2 YDEGEE. The CDR3 region has the DNA TGTGCCAGCAGCTTGTCCCTGGGGGGGGGCGGTGAAAAACTGTTTTTT. It translates to CASSLSLGGGGEKLFF. The full variable domain, its missing parts supplied by reference TRBV5-8 and TRBJ1-4, is EAGVTQSPTHLIKTRGQQATLRCSPISGHTSVYWYQQALGLGLQFLLWYDEGEERNRGNFPPRFSGRQFPNYSSELNVNALELEDSALYLCASSLSLGGGGEKLFFGSGTQLSVL.

The chain has TRBV15 and TRBJ2-1; D could derive from TRBD1 or TRBD2 (6 bases each). V was shortened by 4 bases and J by 1 base, with 17 bases between the two germline ends. Per the germline V gene, CDR1 is LNHNV and CDR2 is YYDKDF (reference sequence). The CDR3 extends over 17 amino acids. The CDR3 nucleotides are TGTGCCACCAGCACCCGAGCCTGGGGGGCGTCCTACAATGAGCAGTTCTTC. It is translated as CATSTRAWGASYNEQFF.

Here the CDR3 DNA reads TGTGCCAGCAGATTAAGCAGAAGCTCCTACGAGCAGTACTTC. It specifies CASRLSRSSYEQYF. V is TRBV4-2 and J is TRBJ2-7; D is ambiguous. The V gene lost 6 bases and the J gene lost 0 bases, with 12 bases spanning the gap. CDR1 and CDR2 from the germline V gene are LGHNA and YNFKEQ. The CDR3 is 14 residues long.

The V and J genes are TRBV6-5 and TRBJ1-1, with D possibly TRBD1 on 5 matching bases. This CDR3 is built from 15 residues. Germline CDR1 reads MNHEY; CDR2 reads SVGAGI. Trimming removed 4 bases from V and 1 base from J, with 13 bases in between. The CDR3 is CASSSPRVRNTEAFF. The DNA for the CDR3 is TGTGCCAGCAGTTCCCCCAGGGTTCGGAACACTGAAGCTTTCTTT.

The V gene is TRBV6-5, the J gene TRBJ1-1; 9 bases fit TRBD1. Per the germline V gene, CDR1 is MNHEY and CDR2 is SVGAGI. There are 14 residues in the CDR3. V lost 8 bases to trimming and J lost 4 bases; unmatched junction nucleotides: 8. For the CDR3, the DNA is TGTGCCAGCTGCAAACTACAGGGGGCCACTGAAGCTTTCTTT. This encodes CASCKLQGATEAFF.

The chain carries TRBV23-1 and TRBJ1-1; 11 nucleotides line up with TRBD1. TRBV23-1 is given ORF status, its function remaining uncertain. V lost 6 bases to trimming and J lost 5 bases; unmatched junction nucleotides: 11. The CDR3 is 16 amino acids. CDR3 sequence reads: CASRQLRDRGSTEAFF. The CDR3 bases are TGCGCCAGCAGGCAACTCCGGGACAGGGGGAGTACTGAAGCTTTCTTT.

CDR3 region: CASVPVQGALGEAFF. The CDR3 DNA is TGTGCCAGCGTCCCGGTACAGGGGGCCTTGGGTGAAGCTTTCTTT. The rearrangement uses TRBV19 and TRBJ1-1; 9 bases match TRBD1. The germline V gene has CDR1 LNHDA and CDR2 SQIVND (reference sequence). The CDR3 extends over 15 amino acids. The junction had 15 bases not matched to a gene; V was cut back by 9 bases and J by 7 bases.

The chain carries TRBV7-9 and TRBJ2-1; D perhaps matches TRBD1 (5 bases). The CDR3 loop spans 14 amino acids. Germline CDR1 is SEHNR and CDR2 is FQNEAQ (reference sequence). The ends were cut back, 7 bases at V and 2 bases at J, with 12 bases in the middle. CDR3 nucleotides: TGTGCCAGCAATGACAGAACCCCCTACAATGAGCAGTTCTTC. Encoded protein: CASNDRTPYNEQFF.

This chain links TRBV6-1 with TRBJ2-6; D unclear. This CDR3 comprises 15 residues. Germline assignment: CDR1 MNHNS and CDR2 SASEGT. V gave up 7 bases and J gave up 0 bases, with 10 bases separating them. The CDR3, as DNA: TGTGCCAGCACCTTACACGCCTCTGGGGCCAACGTCCTGACTTTC. This translates into CASTLHASGANVLTF.

This chain links TRBV7-3 with TRBJ2-3; 9 bases are shared with TRBD2. The CDR3 is 16 amino acids. In germline, CDR1 is SGHTA, CDR2 FQGTGA. After removal of 2 bases from V and 4 bases from J, the junction contained 7 bases not matched to a gene. CDR3 protein: CASSLDSGGLADTQYF. CDR3 in DNA: TGTGCCAGCAGCTTAGATAGCGGGGGTTTGGCAGATACGCAGTATTTT.

The chain links TRBV9 to TRBJ2-1; D possibly corresponds to TRBD1 (6 bases). This CDR3 region has 14 residues. The germline V and J ends were trimmed by 4 bases and 2 bases, with 10 bases remaining between them. Per the germline V gene, CDR1 is SGDLS and CDR2 is YYNGEE. CDR3 in amino acids: CASSTGQPYNEQFF. The DNA for the CDR3 is TGTGCCAGCAGCACCGGACAGCCCTACAATGAGCAGTTCTTC.

The V call is TRBV2, the J call TRBJ2-2; 8 nucleotides match TRBD1. The germline CDR1 and CDR2 sequences are SNHLY and FYNNEI. After removal of 0 bases from V and 5 bases from J, the junction contained 2 bases not matched to a gene. This CDR3 region has 15 residues. The chain's CDR3 is CASSEAQGATGELFF. CDR3 nucleotides: TGTGCCAGCAGTGAAGCCCAGGGGGCGACCGGGGAGCTGTTTTTT.

This chain uses TRBV7-9 with TRBJ1-4; D is unresolved. V was trimmed by 8 bases and J by 1 base, leaving 8 bases between them. Germline loops: CDR1 SEHNR, CDR2 FQNEAQ (reference sequence). This CDR3 is built from 13 residues. In nucleotides, the CDR3 is TGTGCCAGCTCCCCTGAAACTAATGAAAAACTGTTTTTT. Protein sequence: CASSPETNEKLFF.

The gene calls are TRBV6-1 and TRBJ1-2; D unclear. This CDR3 has 15 residues. The germline CDR1 and CDR2 sequences are MNHNS and SASEGT. Trimming shortened V by 2 bases and J by 2 bases, and 12 bases separated the two germline ends. For the CDR3, the DNA is TGTGCCAGCAGTGAATTCCCGGGTCTGAACTATGGCTACACCTTC. Translating it yields CASSEFPGLNYGYTF.

This clone was seen just once. For the CDR3, the DNA is TGTGCCAGCAGCAAACAGGAATGTTCCTACAATGAGCAGTTCTTC. It encodes CASSKQECSYNEQFF. The chain combines TRBV21-1 with TRBJ2-1; TRBD1 was called by the table and not checked on the DNA. TRBV21-1 is deemed a pseudogene. The CDR3 length is 15 residues.